What follows are 15 T cell receptor beta chains derived from one specimen sequenced in a study of CD4+ T cells in melanoma. Profiled with immunoSEQ multiplex PCR; TCRdb holds only in-frame clones, not every one. This table holds 140,000 or so clones, 85% to 95% found once. These receptors were taken from a human donor with melanoma.

This clone was counted a single time. The CDR3: CASSIRTGGNSPLHF. CDR3 sequence (DNA): TGTGCCAGTAGTATTCGCACAGGGGGGAATTCACCCCTCCACTTT. The chain employs TRBV19 and TRBJ1-6, with 8 bases that match TRBD1. The CDR3 is 15 amino acids. CDR1 and CDR2 (germline): LNHDA, SQIVND (reference sequence). Trimming took 3 bases from V and 7 from J; bases not matched to a gene: 5.

The V and J genes are TRBV10-3 and TRBJ2-1, with D possibly being TRBD1 (5 bases). Germline CDR1 ENHRY, CDR2 SYGVKD. This CDR3 spans 15 amino acids. Trimming took off 9 bases at V and 1 base at J, with 16 bases between the two ends. The CDR3 sequence: CAMGKGANSYNEQFF. CDR3 nucleotides: TGTGCCATGGGTAAAGGGGCGAATTCCTACAATGAGCAGTTCTTC.

The chain combines TRBV5-5 with TRBJ1-4; D perhaps matches TRBD1 (6 bases). CDR1 is SGHKS, CDR2 YYEKEE, per germline (reference sequence). V dropped 0 bases and J dropped 2 bases, with 11 bases sitting between them. The CDR3 has 16 amino acids. The CDR3 DNA reads as TGTGCCAGCAGCTTGGCCGGCGGACAGACTAATGAAAAACTGTTTTTT. Residues: CASSLAGGQTNEKLFF.

This chain links TRBV11-2 with TRBJ2-1; TRBD2 aligns across 12 bases. The CDR3 consists of 17 residues. The germline V gene encodes CDR1 SGHAT and CDR2 FQNNGV. Trimming removed 1 base from V and 9 bases from J; junction bases left unmatched: 10. Here the CDR3 DNA reads TGTGCCAGCAGCTTAGTCCTAGCGGGGGGGGCTTGGGGTGAGCAGTTCTTC. Translating it yields CASSLVLAGGAWGEQFF.

The rearrangement uses TRBV20-1 and TRBJ1-2; possible D gene TRBD1, 5 bases. The CDR3 is 11 amino acids. V lost 2 bases to trimming and J lost 8 bases, with 9 bases between them. Germline V gene data show CDR1 as DFQATT and CDR2 as SNEGSKA (reference sequence). This CDR3 is CSARSGAGYTF. CDR3 bases: TGCAGTGCTAGATCTGGGGCGGGCTACACCTTC.

J is TRBJ2-1 and V is TRBV5-4; 10 nucleotides agree with TRBD2. Per germline, CDR1 SGHNT and CDR2 YYREEE (reference sequence). The CDR3 totals 15 residues. The trim removed 4 bases at V and 2 bases at J, leaving 3 bases unmatched. CDR3: CASSGGLATYNEQFF. CDR3 in DNA: TGTGCCAGCAGCGGGGGACTAGCGACCTACAATGAGCAGTTCTTC.

This chain links TRBV18 with TRBJ2-6; D gene uncertain. Germline CDR1 and CDR2: KGHSH and LQKENI. This CDR3 has 13 amino acids. Trimming cost V 2 bases and J 1 base, with 0 bases left between them. This chain's CDR3 is CASSPSGANVLTF. DNA of the CDR3: TGTGCCAGCTCACCATCTGGGGCCAACGTCCTGACTTTC.

This chain uses TRBV2 with TRBJ1-1; D is unclear. Germline V lookup: CDR1 SNHLY, CDR2 FYNNEI. The CDR3 has 14 residues. The germline V and J ends were trimmed by 1 base and 8 bases, with 14 bases remaining between them. CDR3 coding DNA: TGTGCCAGCAGTGAAGAATTCCTACTGGCAGAAGCTTTCTTT. The encoded protein is CASSEEFLLAEAFF. Drawing the rest from reference TRBV2 and TRBJ1-1, the complete variable domain is EPEVTQTPSHQVTQMGQEVILRCVPISNHLYFYWYRQILGQKVEFLVSFYNNEISEKSEIFDDQFSVERPDGSNFTLKIRSTKLEDSAMYFCASSEEFLLAEAFFGQGTRLTVV.

DNA for the CDR3: TGTGCCAGCAGTTATTATCAGGGGTCGGGCAATGAGCAGTTCTTC. The encoded protein is CASSYYQGSGNEQFF. The chain carries TRBV27 and TRBJ2-1; a weak D match, TRBD1 (6 bases). This CDR3 is built from 15 residues. V shed 4 bases and J shed 6 bases, with 16 bases lying between them. Germline lookup yields CDR1 MNHEY and CDR2 SMNVEV (reference sequence).

This chain uses TRBV2 with TRBJ2-2, with D unclear. The V gene lost 8 bases and the J gene lost 1 base, with 17 bases spanning the gap. The CDR3 contains 16 residues. Looked up from germline, CDR1 is SNHLY and CDR2 is FYNNEI. CDR3 nucleotides: TGTGCCAGCCGCTCCTTGGCAGTCATGAACACCGGGGAGCTGTTTTTT. Protein sequence: CASRSLAVMNTGELFF.

The rearrangement uses TRBV5-6 and TRBJ2-7; 7 bases are a match to TRBD1. The ends lost 4 bases at V and 0 bases at J; junction bases unmatched: 10. Germline values: CDR1 SGHDT, CDR2 YYEEEE. CDR3 length: 16 amino acids. Written as DNA, the CDR3 is TGTGCCAGCAGCCGACAAGGGACAGTCATCTCCTACGAGCAGTACTTC. This translates into CASSRQGTVISYEQYF.

The V gene is TRBV5-1, the J gene TRBJ2-5, with D maybe TRBD2 (7 bases). The CDR3 length is 15 residues. The V and J ends lost 5 bases and 0 bases respectively, with 14 bases between them. CDR1 is SGHRS and CDR2 is YFSETQ in the germline V gene. CDR3 bases: TGCGCCAGCAGTATTCGGGGGGCCGACCAAGAGACCCAGTACTTC. It is translated as CASSIRGADQETQYF.

This clone has only one observation. The rearrangement joins TRBV5-3 to TRBJ1-4; no clear D. TRBV5-3 is designated an ORF whose function remains uncertain. The CDR3 is 16 amino acids. The V gene lost 3 bases and the J gene lost 0 bases, with 12 bases spanning the gap. The CDR3 here is CARSSADGATNEKLFF. The DNA for the CDR3 is TGTGCCAGAAGCTCCGCGGACGGTGCAACTAATGAAAAACTGTTTTTT.

This sequence joins TRBV9 and TRBJ2-5; weak D call: TRBD2 (5 bases). The germline V and J ends were trimmed by 0 bases and 1 base, with 7 bases remaining between them. The germline gives CDR1 SGDLS, CDR2 YYNGEE. There are 14 residues in the CDR3. This CDR3 reads CASSVGGAQETQYF. The CDR3 DNA reads as TGTGCCAGCAGCGTAGGGGGAGCCCAAGAGACCCAGTACTTC. Full variable domain (missing parts from reference TRBV9 and TRBJ2-5): DSGVTQTPKHLITATGQRVTLRCSPRSGDLSVYWYQQSLDQGLQFLIQYYNGEERAKGNILERFSAQQFPDLHSELNLSSLELGDSALYFCASSVGGAQETQYFGPGTRLLVL.

This clone has just one count. This sequence joins TRBV5-1 and TRBJ1-3, with D perhaps matching TRBD1 (6 bases). V lost 0 bases, J lost 13 bases, and 8 bases lay in between. Germline lookup yields CDR1 SGHRS and CDR2 YFSETQ. This CDR3 is built from 11 residues. As DNA, the CDR3 is TGCGCCAGCAGCTTGGGGGACAAGATATATTTT. It translates to CASSLGDKIYF.